These 14 T cell receptor beta chains were sequenced from one sample in a study of T cell repertoires in cytomegalovirus infection. Each CDR3 protein is one row after TCRdb ran MiXCR on the reads. The repertoire holds under 850,000 distinct CDR3 sequences, with less than 40% as singletons. The sequencing sample was made of PBMCs. The receptors shown here come from a human donor in good health (CMV status not recorded). Some clones in this sample may be carry-over from other donors' samples.

This clonotype occurred a few times. The chain is built from TRBV20-1 and TRBJ1-5, with 7 bases matching TRBD1. There are 15 residues in the CDR3. V was pared by 1 base and J by 3 bases, with 6 bases of the junction left unmatched. Germline CDR1 and CDR2: DFQATT and SNEGSKA (reference sequence). The CDR3: CSARVSGTDNQPQHF. The DNA for the CDR3 is TGCAGTGCTAGAGTTTCGGGGACAGACAATCAGCCCCAGCATTTT.

The chain recombines TRBV27 with TRBJ2-7; unclear D gene. The CDR3 sequence is 14 residues long. Per the germline V gene, CDR1 is MNHEY and CDR2 is SMNVEV (reference sequence). With 0 bases removed from V and 0 bases from J, the gap between germline ends came to 6 bases. This chain's CDR3 is CASSLSSISYEQYF. CDR3 sequence (DNA): TGTGCCAGCAGTTTATCTAGCATCTCCTACGAGCAGTACTTC.

This clonotype was counted only a few times. The chain uses TRBV2 and TRBJ2-3; TRBD2 matches at 10 bases. The CDR3 loop spans 16 amino acids. V was clipped by 5 bases and J by 4 bases; unmatched bases: 9. CDR1 is SNHLY, CDR2 FYNNEI, per germline. This chain's CDR3 is CASSLLTSGKSDTQYF. DNA of the CDR3: TGTGCCAGCAGTCTACTAACTAGCGGGAAATCAGATACGCAGTATTTT.

This clonotype appeared a few times. The chain combines TRBV20-1 with TRBJ2-5; no definite D call. V was cut by 6 bases and J by 5 bases, with 7 bases left in between. Per germline, CDR1 DFQATT and CDR2 SNEGSKA (reference sequence). The CDR3 is 10 amino acids. The CDR3 loop is CSAGWETQYF. The CDR3 DNA is TGCAGTGCGGGCTGGGAGACCCAGTACTTC.

The chain joins TRBV2 to TRBJ2-7; maybe TRBD1 (6 bases). With 8 bases removed from V and 6 bases from J, the gap between germline ends came to 20 bases. Per germline, CDR1 SNHLY and CDR2 FYNNEI. The CDR3 contains 14 residues. CDR3 DNA: TGTGCCAGCGCTATAAGGACAGCCTCTATCGAGCAGTACTTC. It translates to CASAIRTASIEQYF.

V gene TRBV7-9 combines with J gene TRBJ2-1; D is undetermined. V lost 5 bases and J 9 bases, leaving 17 bases between the germline ends. The CDR3 contains 14 residues. CDR1 is SEHNR and CDR2 is FQNEAQ in the germline V gene (reference sequence). The CDR3 loop is CASSPRQENGEQFF. CDR3 sequence (DNA): TGTGCCAGCAGCCCGCGGCAGGAGAACGGTGAGCAGTTCTTC.

The V and J genes are TRBV28 and TRBJ1-1, with D hard to call. This CDR3 has 14 amino acids. Germline V gives CDR1 MDHEN, CDR2 SYDVKM. Trimming took off 10 bases at V and 0 bases at J, with 15 bases between the two ends. The CDR3 is CATVFSLVNTEAFF. In DNA, the CDR3 is TGTGCCACCGTGTTTTCTTTGGTGAACACTGAAGCTTTCTTT.

A word on this clonotype: At one end, the junction sequence differs from germline, possibly due to a read error. This rearrangement joins TRBV11-2 to TRBJ2-1; no firm D call. The CDR3 loop spans 19 amino acids. The germline CDR1 and CDR2 sequences are SGHAT and FQNNGV. CDR3 nucleotides: TGTTCCAGCAGCTTAGCAATTAGGAGCACGGCTTACCGCAACAATGAGCAGTTCTTC. Residues: CSSSLAIRSTAYRNNEQFF.

The chain is built from TRBV14 and TRBJ1-1; the D is unclear. This CDR3 spans 11 amino acids. CDR1 SGHDN and CDR2 FVKESK come from the germline V gene. Trimming removed 0 bases at V and 11 bases at J, with 7 bases between. The CDR3 sequence is CASSQEGGAFF. The CDR3 nucleotides read TGTGCCAGCAGCCAAGAGGGAGGGGCTTTCTTT.

This clonotype came up many times. V is TRBV7-6 and J is TRBJ1-1, with D hard to call. This CDR3 contains 15 residues. The germline V gene has CDR1 SGHVS and CDR2 FNYEAQ. V shed 4 bases and J shed 1 base, with 13 bases lying between them. The CDR3 nucleotides are TGTGCCAGCAGCTCTCCAGAAGGGAGGAACACTGAAGCTTTCTTT. It codes for CASSSPEGRNTEAFF.

The chain has TRBV14 and TRBJ2-2; D perhaps matches TRBD1 (5 bases). CDR3 size: 14 residues. Germline assignment: CDR1 SGHDN and CDR2 FVKESK. Trimming pared 4 bases from V and 7 bases from J, leaving 13 bases between. CDR3 nucleotide sequence: TGTGCCAGCAGCCTCCTCAGGGTCGGCGGGGAGCTGTTTTTT. This translates into CASSLLRVGGELFF.

Many counts were recorded for this clonotype. The chain employs TRBV7-2 and TRBJ2-7, with no clear D. The germline CDR1 and CDR2 sequences are SGHTA and FQGNSA. V was trimmed by 2 bases and J by 7 bases, leaving 12 bases between them. The CDR3 length is 13 residues. This chain's CDR3 is CASSLYYGHEQYF. CDR3 DNA sequence: TGTGCCAGCAGCTTATACTACGGCCATGAGCAGTACTTC.

The chain joins TRBV28 to TRBJ2-1; 10 bases are a match to TRBD2. The V segment lost 7 bases and the J segment 9 bases; nucleotides outside the gene matches: 12. Per the germline V gene, CDR1 is MDHEN and CDR2 is SYDVKM. The CDR3 contains 15 residues. The CDR3 nucleotides are TGTGCCAGCATCTTGCGGGGTAGCGGGGGGTCTGAGCAGTTCTTC. It specifies CASILRGSGGSEQFF.

This chain uses TRBV19 with TRBJ1-6; TRBD1 aligns across 7 bases. The trim removed 5 bases at V and 7 bases at J, leaving 8 bases unmatched. Per the germline V gene, CDR1 is LNHDA and CDR2 is SQIVND (reference sequence). The CDR3 runs 15 residues. CDR3 protein: CASSLRDRGNSPLHF. In DNA, the CDR3 is TGTGCCAGTAGTCTCCGGGACAGAGGGAATTCACCCCTCCACTTT.